This T cell receptor (beta chain) was retrieved from a study of shared clonotypes between healthy human individuals. Germline lookup yields CDR1 MNHEY and CDR2 SVGAGI. The CDR3 sequence is 15 residues long. V was pared by 6 bases and J by 0 bases, with 14 bases between. Over several immunoSEQ plates, each subset's genomic DNA was distributed in even portions. Authors' methods: With immunoSEQ giving junction-only sequences and no quality scores, filtering differed. TCRdb's copy holds only in-frame clones and misses some; the assay was immunoSEQ multiplex PCR. Clone size and the V and J calls come from that table; the DNA yielded D and trimming. The sample lists some 550,000 clones, 97% seen once, with around 0.058% in the top ten.

The source of this sequence is a young woman in good health. This sequence joins TRBV6-5 and TRBJ1-2; D might be TRBD1 (5 bases). The sequenced sample consisted of naive CD4+ T cells sorted from blood. The subset here: CD45RA+ positively selected. DNA of the CDR3: TGTGCCAGCAGGCGGGACTCGACCGCTAACTATGGCTACACCTTC. Protein: CASRRDSTANYGYTF.